Detailed here is one T cell receptor beta chain. The antigen remains unidentified. Here immunoSEQ multiplex PCR was the method, and the copy in TCRdb shows in-frame clones only, minus some. The sample includes 30,000 to 40,000 clones, roughly 89% of them seen just once. The data were taken from a study of OX40 agonist ivuxolimab in advanced cancers. About the study: One patient with hepatocellular carcinoma and two with cutaneous melanoma, three in all, had partial responses.

The CDR3 contains 12 residues. CDR1 is MDHEN, CDR2 SYDVKM, per germline. J was trimmed by 6 bases and V by 7 bases; bases with no gene match: 5. Whole-study findings and limits: Both CD4+ and CD8+ T cell populations in blood had undergone clonal expansion by week 6 at 0.1 to 3.0 mg/kg. Not determined was the antigen specificity of the expanded peripheral T cells.

The material sequenced was CD4+ or CD8+ T cells sorted from blood, taken in a trial of the OX40 agonist ivuxolimab. The TCR sequence derives from an adult with an advanced solid tumor such as melanoma, head and neck, liver or kidney cancer. V gene TRBV28 combines with J gene TRBJ2-7; 8 nucleotides align to TRBD2. CDR3 protein: CASNFRGGEQYF. Here the CDR3 DNA reads TGTGCCAGCAACTTCCGGGGGGGCGAGCAGTACTTC.